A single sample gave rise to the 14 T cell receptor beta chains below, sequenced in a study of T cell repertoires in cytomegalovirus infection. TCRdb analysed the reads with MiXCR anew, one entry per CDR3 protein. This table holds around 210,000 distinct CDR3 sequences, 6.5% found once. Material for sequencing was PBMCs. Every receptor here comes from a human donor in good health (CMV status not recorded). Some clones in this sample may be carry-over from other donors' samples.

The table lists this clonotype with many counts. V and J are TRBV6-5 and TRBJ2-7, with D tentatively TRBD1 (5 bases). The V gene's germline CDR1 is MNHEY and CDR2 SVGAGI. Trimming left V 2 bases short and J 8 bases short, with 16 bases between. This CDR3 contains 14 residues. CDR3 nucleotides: TGTGCCAGCAGTTACGGCCCTTCGCAGGGCCAGCAGTACTTC. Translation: CASSYGPSQGQQYF.

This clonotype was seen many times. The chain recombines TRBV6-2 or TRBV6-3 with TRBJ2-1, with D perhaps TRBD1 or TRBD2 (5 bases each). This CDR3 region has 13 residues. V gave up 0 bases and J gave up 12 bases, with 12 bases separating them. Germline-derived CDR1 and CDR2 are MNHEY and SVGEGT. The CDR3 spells CASSYSTGARQFF. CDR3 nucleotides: TGTGCCAGCAGTTACTCTACCGGGGCTCGGCAGTTCTTC.

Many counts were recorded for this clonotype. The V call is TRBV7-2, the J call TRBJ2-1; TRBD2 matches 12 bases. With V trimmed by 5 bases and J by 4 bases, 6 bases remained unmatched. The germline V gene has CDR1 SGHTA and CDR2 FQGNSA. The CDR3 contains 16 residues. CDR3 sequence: CASSPWTSGEYNEQFF. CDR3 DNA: TGTGCCAGCAGCCCATGGACTAGCGGGGAGTACAATGAGCAGTTCTTC.

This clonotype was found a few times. The DNA for the CDR3 is TGCAGCGTTGAAAGAGTTGTGGGAGAGACCCAGTACTTC. This encodes CSVERVVGETQYF. The gene calls are TRBV29-1 and TRBJ2-5; no firm D call. CDR1 is SQVTM, CDR2 ANQGSEA, per germline. V shed 2 bases and J shed 4 bases, with 11 bases lying between them. CDR3 length equals 13 residues.

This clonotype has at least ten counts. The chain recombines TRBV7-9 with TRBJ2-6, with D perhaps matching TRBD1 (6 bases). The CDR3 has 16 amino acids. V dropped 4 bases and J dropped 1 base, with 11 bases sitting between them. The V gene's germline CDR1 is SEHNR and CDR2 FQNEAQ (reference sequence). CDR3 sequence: CASSSYTGSGANVLTF. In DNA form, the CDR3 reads TGTGCCAGCAGCTCCTATACAGGGTCTGGGGCCAACGTCCTGACTTTC.

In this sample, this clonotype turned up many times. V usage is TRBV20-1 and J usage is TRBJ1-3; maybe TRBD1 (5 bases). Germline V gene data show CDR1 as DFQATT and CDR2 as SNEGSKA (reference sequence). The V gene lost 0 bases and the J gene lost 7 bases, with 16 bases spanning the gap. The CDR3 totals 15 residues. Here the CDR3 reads CSARDGEGVRNTIYF. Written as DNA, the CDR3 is TGCAGTGCTAGAGATGGGGAAGGGGTCCGCAACACCATATATTTT.

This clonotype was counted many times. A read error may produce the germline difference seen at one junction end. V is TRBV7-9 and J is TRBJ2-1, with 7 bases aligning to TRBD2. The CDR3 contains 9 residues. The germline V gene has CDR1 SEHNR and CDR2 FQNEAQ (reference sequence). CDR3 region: CLMGGEQFF. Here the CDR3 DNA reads TGCTTGATGGGGGGGGAGCAGTTCTTC. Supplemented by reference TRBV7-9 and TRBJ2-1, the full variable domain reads DTGVSQNPRHKITKRGQNVTFRCDPISEHNRLYWYRQTLGQGPEFLTYFQNEAQLEKSRLLSDRFSAERPKGSFSTLEIQRTEQGDSAMYLCLMGGEQFFGPGTRLTVL.

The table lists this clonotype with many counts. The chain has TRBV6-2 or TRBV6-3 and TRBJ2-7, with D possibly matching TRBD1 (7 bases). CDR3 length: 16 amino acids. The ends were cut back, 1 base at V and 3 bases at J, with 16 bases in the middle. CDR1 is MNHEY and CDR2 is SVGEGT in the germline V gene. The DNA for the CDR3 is TGTGCCAGCAGTTACTTGACCGGGGGACAGCACTACGAGCAGTACTTC. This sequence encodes CASSYLTGGQHYEQYF.

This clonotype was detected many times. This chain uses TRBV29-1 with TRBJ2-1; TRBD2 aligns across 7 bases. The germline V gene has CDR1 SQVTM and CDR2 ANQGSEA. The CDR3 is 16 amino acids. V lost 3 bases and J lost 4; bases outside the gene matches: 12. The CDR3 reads CSVEGPAGRSYNEQFF. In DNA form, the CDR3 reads TGCAGCGTTGAGGGGCCAGCGGGGAGATCTTACAATGAGCAGTTCTTC.

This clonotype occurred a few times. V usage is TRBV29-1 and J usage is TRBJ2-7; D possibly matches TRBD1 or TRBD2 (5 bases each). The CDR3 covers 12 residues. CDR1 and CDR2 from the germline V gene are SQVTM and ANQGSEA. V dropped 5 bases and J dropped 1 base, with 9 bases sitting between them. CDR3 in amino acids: CSVRDGSYEQYF. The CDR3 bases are TGCAGCGTTCGGGACGGATCCTACGAGCAGTACTTC.

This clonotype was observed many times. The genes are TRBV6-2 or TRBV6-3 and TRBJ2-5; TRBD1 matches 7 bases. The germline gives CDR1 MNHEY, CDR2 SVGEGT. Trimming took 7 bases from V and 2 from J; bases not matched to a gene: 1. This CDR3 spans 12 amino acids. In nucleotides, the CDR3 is TGTGCCAGCAAGGGACAGCAAGAGACCCAGTACTTC. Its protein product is CASKGQQETQYF.

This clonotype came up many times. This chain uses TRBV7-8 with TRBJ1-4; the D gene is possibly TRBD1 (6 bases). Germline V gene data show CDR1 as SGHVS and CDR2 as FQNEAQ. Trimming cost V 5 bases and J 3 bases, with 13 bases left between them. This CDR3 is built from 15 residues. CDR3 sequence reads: CASSPYRVPNEKLFF. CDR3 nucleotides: TGTGCCAGCAGCCCATACAGGGTTCCTAATGAAAAACTGTTTTTT. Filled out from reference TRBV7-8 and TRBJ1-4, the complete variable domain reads GAGVSQSPRYKVAKRGQDVALRCDPISGHVSLFWYQQALGQGPEFLTYFQNEAQLDKSGLPSDRFFAERPEGSVSTLKIQRTQQEDSAVYLCASSPYRVPNEKLFFGSGTQLSVL.

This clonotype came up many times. The CDR3 spells CSVETSGGPYNEQFF. The CDR3 DNA sequence: TGCAGCGTTGAGACTAGCGGGGGACCTTACAATGAGCAGTTCTTC. The V call is TRBV29-1, the J call TRBJ2-1; 12 nucleotides match TRBD2. The CDR3 is 15 amino acids. V lost 3 bases to trimming and J lost 4 bases; unmatched junction nucleotides: 4. CDR1 is SQVTM and CDR2 is ANQGSEA in the germline V gene.

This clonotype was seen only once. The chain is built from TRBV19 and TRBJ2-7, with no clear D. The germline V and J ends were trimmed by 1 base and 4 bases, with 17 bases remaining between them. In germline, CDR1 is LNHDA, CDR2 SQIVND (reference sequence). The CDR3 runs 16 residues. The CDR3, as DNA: TGTGCCAGTAGTATAGGAGGTAGGACGGCTTCGTACGAGCAGTACTTC. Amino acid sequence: CASSIGGRTASYEQYF.